The entry that follows covers one T cell receptor (beta chain) sequence. Libraries were prepared by immunoSEQ multiplex PCR; TCRdb keeps only in-frame clonotypes and omits some of them. The table includes 88,000 or so clones, roughly 89% detected once. The sample belongs to a study of T cell responses to AZD1222 COVID-19 vaccine. Germline V gene lookup returns CDR1 LGHDT and CDR2 YNNKEL (reference sequence). V was clipped by 4 bases and J by 7 bases, with 14 bases between them. The CDR3 runs 13 residues. The sample was peripheral blood, taken on day 0 of AZD1222 vaccination. The sequence derives from an adult in good health. The rearrangement uses TRBV3-1 (or the pseudogene TRBV3-2) and TRBJ2-7; no firm D call. For the CDR3, the DNA is TGTGCCAGCAGCCCCACCCCGGGCTGGGAGCAGTACTTC. This encodes CASSPTPGWEQYF.